Listed below are T cell receptor beta chains from one sample, sequenced in a study of regulatory T cells in long-lasting Graves disease. Each CDR3 protein is one row after TCRdb ran MiXCR on the multiplex PCR reads. The sample holds about 460,000 distinct CDR3 sequences, around a fifth seen once. The specimen comprised peripheral blood mononuclear cells (PBMCs), sampled when the disease was refractory, from a patient treated with antithyroid drugs. These receptors all stem from a female donor with Graves disease. The CDR3 runs from the conserved cysteine through the conserved F or W. D genes are given only for firm matches. Where a row states a size, it is once, few, many or the class of an expanded clone; other rows omit it.

>TRBJ1-2|-|TRBD1|TRBV29-1
TGCAGCGTTGATCCGGGACAGTCCTCTCCTGGGCTCTATGGCTACACCTTC
CSVDPGQSSPGLYGYTF
>TRBJ2-7|many|-|TRBV28
TGTGCCAGCAGTTTGGACGGGAACTACGAGCAGTACTTC
CASSLDGNYEQYF
>TRBJ2-2|once|-|TRBV13
TGTGCCAGCAGTTTCACCAAAACCGGGGAGCTGTTTTTT
CASSFTKTGELFF
>TRBJ2-5|many|-|TRBV28
TGTGCCAGCAGTTTCGCAGAGACCCAGTACTTC
CASSFAETQYF
>TRBJ1-6|many|-|TRBV7-9
TGTGCCAGCAGCTCCCGACGGGGGGCCGGGAATTCACCCCTCCACTTT
CASSSRRGAGNSPLHF
>TRBJ1-4|few|-|TRBV20-1
TGCAGTGCTAGAGGTAGCAGGGGTTCGGAAAAACTGTTTTTT
CSARGSRGSEKLFF
>TRBJ1-2|-|TRBD1|TRBV4-1
TGCGCCAGCAGCAGGGGACAGCATAACTATGGCTACACCTTC
CASSRGQHNYGYTF
>TRBJ1-1|-|-|TRBV7-2
TGTGCCAGCAGCTTAGATCAGCTCTACACTGAAGCTTTCTTT
CASSLDQLYTEAFF
>TRBJ2-5|many|TRBD2|TRBV28
TGTGCCAGCAGTTGGACTAGCGGAGGGGAGACCCAGTACTTC
CASSWTSGGETQYF
>TRBJ1-4|-|TRBD1|TRBV7-9
TGTGCCAGCAGCTTAGGACAGGGGGACGAAAAACTGTTTTTT
CASSLGQGDEKLFF
>TRBJ1-2|many|-|TRBV28
TGTGCCAGCAAGAAGGCAGGGGAGGGCTACACCTTC
CASKKAGEGYTF
>TRBJ1-2|many|-|TRBV29-1
TGCAGCGTTGGGACAGACCCCTTTACCTATGGCTACACCTTC
CSVGTDPFTYGYTF
>TRBJ1-2|many|TRBD1|TRBV28
TGTGCCAGCAGTTCGTACCCGACAAGGGGGCTTAACTATGGCTACACCTTC
CASSSYPTRGLNYGYTF
>TRBJ2-6|few|-|TRBV2
TGTGCCAGCAGTGAAACTTGGTCTGGGGCCAACGTCCTGACTTTC
CASSETWSGANVLTF
>TRBJ1-2|many|-|TRBV28
TGTGCCAGCATCACTCAACAGGGTGGTAATGGCTACACCTTC
CASITQQGGNGYTF
>TRBJ2-7|few|TRBD2|TRBV19
TGTGCCAGCAATCTAGCGGGAGGACGCGAGCAGTACTTC
CASNLAGGREQYF
>TRBJ1-2|-|-|TRBV18
TGTGCCAGCTCACCATTGGACGGAGGACAGTATGGCTACACCTTC
CASSPLDGGQYGYTF
>TRBJ2-5|-|-|TRBV5-1
TGCGCCAGCAGGGGAGAAGAGACCCAGTACTTC
CASRGEETQYF
>TRBJ2-1|-|TRBD2|TRBV20-1
TGCAGTGCTCGGACTAGCGGGAGGGGTTTCAATGAGCAGTTCTTC
CSARTSGRGFNEQFF
>TRBJ2-2|once|-|TRBV7-8
TGTGCCAGCAGCTTAGATGGTTTTGGGAACACCGGGGAGCTGTTTTTT
CASSLDGFGNTGELFF
>TRBJ2-2|-|-|TRBV29-1
TGCAGCGTCCTGGGAGAGGGGGAGCTGTTTTTT
CSVLGEGELFF
>TRBJ1-5|many|-|TRBV28
TGTGCCAGCAGAGTCACGGGCGACTTGAATCAGCCCCAGCATTTT
CASRVTGDLNQPQHF
>TRBJ2-2|-|-|TRBV19
TGTGCCAGTAGTCGAGGGAGGTATCCCGGGGAGCTGTTTTTT
CASSRGRYPGELFF
>TRBJ2-5|-|TRBD2|TRBV12-5
TGTGCTAGTGGCTCCAAGCGGGGATCCCTCCTCGACCAAGAGACCCAGTACTTC
CASGSKRGSLLDQETQYF
>TRBJ1-1|-|-|TRBV7-9
TGTGCCAGCAGCCGGACAGTAATGGTGACTGAAGCTTTCTTT
CASSRTVMVTEAFF
>TRBJ2-2|many|-|TRBV7-7
TGTGCTAGCAGCTTAGACCTCACCGGGGAGCTGTTTTTT
CASSLDLTGELFF
>TRBJ2-5|many|TRBD1|TRBV19
TGTGCCAGTACCCCGGGACAGGCTCAAGAGACCCAGTACTTC
CASTPGQAQETQYF
>TRBJ2-5|many|-|TRBV20-1
TGCAGTGCTAGAGTAGGAGGGGGGCAGAAAGAGACCCAGTACTTC
CSARVGGGQKETQYF
>TRBJ2-7|-|-|TRBV4-1
TGCGCCAGCAGCCTGGGGCAGGGGCTCGACGAGCAGTACTTC
CASSLGQGLDEQYF
>TRBJ1-2|few|-|TRBV20-1
TGCAGTGCTAGACAGGGGAGAGGTGGCTACACCTTC
CSARQGRGGYTF
>TRBJ1-3|few|-|TRBV6-1
TGTGCCAGCAGTGAACTCGGAGGGCCCTCTGGAAACACCATATATTTT
CASSELGGPSGNTIYF
>TRBJ1-1|many|-|TRBV6-2/TRBV6-3
TGTGCCAGCAGTTTCGCACGGGTGAGCACTGAAGCTTTCTTT
CASSFARVSTEAFF
>TRBJ1-4|many|TRBD1|TRBV12-3/TRBV12-4
TGTGCCAGCAGTACTCCGGGACAGGGAGATGAAAAACTGTTTTTT
CASSTPGQGDEKLFF
>TRBJ2-5|many|TRBD1|TRBV19
TGTGCCAGTAGTCCGGACAGGGAGAAGGAGACCCAGTACTTC
CASSPDREKETQYF
>TRBJ2-7|few|-|TRBV25-1
TGTGCCAGCAGTATAAAGACAGGGAGGACCGGCGAGCAGTACTTC
CASSIKTGRTGEQYF
>TRBJ1-1|few|-|TRBV11-3
TGTGCCAGCAGCTTAGAGGGGGGTGAAGCTTTCTTT
CASSLEGGEAFF
>TRBJ2-7|-|TRBD1|TRBV6-2/TRBV6-3
TGTGCCAGCAGTTACCACGGGACAGGGGTACACGAGCAGTACTTC
CASSYHGTGVHEQYF